This entry lists 17 T cell receptor beta chains sequenced from one sample in a study of blood T cells in healthy people across ages. Next came a second PCR, run for about 7 to 12 cycles, which used a sample-barcoded 5' primer along with a J-beta primer mix. TCRdb reprocessed the 5' RACE reads via MiXCR and lists one record per CDR3 protein. The sample lists 800,000 or so distinct CDR3 sequences, roughly 25% occurring once. These records were also assigned to another study, of T cells of mothers and their children.

Sequenced input: blood. The origin of the receptors is a boy aged 10-17 years in good health.

The chain couples TRBV6-5 to TRBJ1-6; 9 bases match TRBD1. V trimming: 2 bases; J trimming: 4 bases; junction bases outside the gene matches: 6. CDR3 size: 17 residues. Germline V gives CDR1 MNHEY, CDR2 SVGAGI. CDR3 loop: CASSYQGTGTYNSPLHF. CDR3 nucleotide sequence: TGTGCCAGCAGTTACCAAGGGACAGGGACATATAATTCACCCCTCCACTTT.

This rearrangement joins TRBV13 to TRBJ2-5; D not resolved. The CDR3 is made up of 16 amino acids. Germline V gives CDR1 PRHDT, CDR2 FYEKMQ (reference sequence). Trimming took 5 bases from V and 5 from J, leaving 21 bases between them. The CDR3 DNA reads TGTGCCAGCAGCCCTTGGGTCCCCAGGAGAGAGGAGACCCAGTACTTC. Translation: CASSPWVPRREETQYF.

This clonotype was observed a handful of times. One junction end does not reproduce the germline sequence, and a read error may be involved. The chain combines TRBV20-1 with TRBJ2-7; possibly TRBD1 or TRBD2 for D (5 bases each). The CDR3 runs 14 residues. The germline V gene encodes CDR1 DFQATT and CDR2 SNEGSKA (reference sequence). Here the CDR3 reads CSVRLGRSLYEQYF. The CDR3 DNA reads TGCAGTGTTAGACTGGGACGTTCCCTCTACGAGCAGTACTTC.

This clonotype appeared once. The rearrangement uses TRBV3-1 and TRBJ2-6, with 10 bases matching TRBD1. Germline V gene sequence: CDR1 LGHDT, CDR2 YNNKEL (reference sequence). The CDR3 totals 17 residues. The V segment lost 2 bases and the J segment 4 bases; nucleotides outside the gene matches: 5. The CDR3 reads CASSQRQGAKGANVLTF. Here the CDR3 DNA reads TGTGCCAGCAGCCAACGACAGGGGGCGAAAGGGGCCAACGTCCTGACTTTC.

The chain uses TRBV29-1 and TRBJ2-3; D perhaps matches TRBD2 (6 bases). From germline, CDR1 is SQVTM and CDR2 ANQGSEA. V shed 1 base and J shed 3 bases, with 17 bases lying between them. The CDR3 has 16 residues. This CDR3 reads CSVEVVLFRETDTQYF. CDR3 bases: TGCAGCGTTGAAGTGGTATTATTCCGGGAGACAGATACGCAGTATTTT.

The chain uses TRBV20-1 and TRBJ2-5, with 11 bases fitting TRBD2. The length of the CDR3 is 15 residues. Trimming took 5 bases from V and 5 from J; bases not matched to a gene: 10. Germline CDR1 is DFQATT and CDR2 is SNEGSKA (reference sequence). The CDR3 here is CSAPLAGGAWETQYF. The CDR3 coding sequence is TGCAGTGCTCCGTTAGCGGGGGGGGCTTGGGAGACCCAGTACTTC.

This clonotype turned up a few times. V usage is TRBV5-1 and J usage is TRBJ2-5; D unclear. The DNA end lines up better with TRBJ2-7; the J call may be wrong. This CDR3 is 11 amino acids long. Germline V CDR1 and CDR2: SGHRS, YFSETQ. The CDR3 here is CASAFGYEQYF. DNA for the CDR3: TGCGCCAGCGCTTTTGGCTACGAGCAGTACTTC.

This clonotype was picked up a small number of times. CDR3 loop: CAISETPGQGDEQYF. DNA of the CDR3: TGTGCCATCAGTGAGACACCGGGACAGGGCGACGAGCAGTACTTC. V and J are TRBV10-3 and TRBJ2-7, with TRBD1 matching over 9 bases. With 2 bases clipped from V and 5 bases from J, the junction kept 7 bases outside the gene matches. The germline V gene encodes CDR1 ENHRY and CDR2 SYGVKD. The CDR3 extends over 15 amino acids.

This clonotype was detected a few times. The J gene is TRBJ2-3, the V gene TRBV7-6; D might be TRBD2 (6 bases). Germline V lookup: CDR1 SGHVS, CDR2 FNYEAQ. The CDR3 runs to 15 residues. The ends were cut back, 7 bases at V and 4 bases at J, with 18 bases in the middle. The CDR3: CASTTWGDLSDTQYF. CDR3 DNA: TGTGCCAGCACCACCTGGGGGGACTTGTCAGATACGCAGTATTTT.

This clonotype was seen more than once but under ten times. The chain combines TRBV6-6 with TRBJ2-7; 10 bases are a match to TRBD2. V trimming: 2 bases; J trimming: 6 bases; junction bases outside the gene matches: 7. Germline CDR1 is MNHNY and CDR2 is SVGAGI (reference sequence). The CDR3 contains 15 residues. Here the CDR3 reads CASSYPLAGSSEQYF. In DNA form, the CDR3 reads TGTGCCAGCAGTTACCCACTAGCGGGGAGTTCCGAGCAGTACTTC.

The chain has TRBV19 and TRBJ2-7; 9 bases map to TRBD1. There are 15 residues in the CDR3. The germline V gene encodes CDR1 LNHDA and CDR2 SQIVND (reference sequence). The V segment lost 6 bases and the J segment 2 bases; nucleotides outside the gene matches: 8. Here the CDR3 reads CASRTQGQGAYEQYF. The DNA for the CDR3 is TGTGCCAGTAGGACCCAGGGACAGGGAGCCTACGAGCAGTACTTC.

The chain recombines TRBV20-1 with TRBJ2-7, with 12 positions matching TRBD2. Losses at the gene ends were 5 bases for V and 4 bases for J; bases not matched to a gene: 9. The germline V gene has CDR1 DFQATT and CDR2 SNEGSKA (reference sequence). The CDR3 is made up of 15 amino acids. The CDR3 loop reads CSAERLAGEIYEQYF. For the CDR3, the DNA is TGCAGTGCTGAACGACTAGCGGGAGAGATATACGAGCAGTACTTC.

A few counts support this clonotype. The gene calls are TRBV27 and TRBJ1-2; D remains unclear. The CDR3 length is 13 residues. Germline V gene data show CDR1 as MNHEY and CDR2 as SMNVEV (reference sequence). Trimming cost V 5 bases and J 3 bases, with 10 bases left between them. CDR3 region: CASSLIKDYGYTF. CDR3 DNA sequence: TGTGCCAGCAGTCTAATAAAGGACTATGGCTACACCTTC.

The chain has TRBV28 and TRBJ2-5, with TRBD2 as a possible D gene (5 bases). Looked up from germline, CDR1 is MDHEN and CDR2 is SYDVKM. V dropped 5 bases and J dropped 3 bases, with 13 bases sitting between them. The CDR3 sequence is 14 residues long. CDR3 nucleotide sequence: TGTGCCAGCAGTCACACCCTAGCAAAAGAGACCCAGTACTTC. It codes for CASSHTLAKETQYF.

This clonotype was seen more than once but under ten times. The genes are TRBV28 and TRBJ1-2; TRBD1 might be the D (6 bases). The V end was cut by 10 bases, the J end by 5 bases, with 20 bases between. CDR1 and CDR2 (germline): MDHEN, SYDVKM. The CDR3 is made up of 14 amino acids. DNA for the CDR3: TGTGCCATCGGCGCATTAGGGGGTTTTTATGGCTACACCTTC. This encodes CAIGALGGFYGYTF.

This clonotype was picked up a small number of times. The chain joins TRBV7-2 to TRBJ1-4; D not resolved. The CDR3 loop spans 17 amino acids. Germline lookup yields CDR1 SGHTA and CDR2 FQGNSA. Trimming left V 2 bases short and J 4 bases short, with 17 bases between. The CDR3 bases are TGTGCCAGCAGCTTACGGGGTGCACGGACGGTTAATGAAAAACTGTTTTTT. Its protein is CASSLRGARTVNEKLFF.

This clonotype was seen a handful of times. The V and J genes are TRBV29-1 and TRBJ2-5; 7 nucleotides match TRBD1. The DNA end lines up better with TRBJ2-1; the J call may be wrong. Germline V gene sequence: CDR1 SQVTM, CDR2 ANQGSEA. The CDR3 runs 16 residues. CDR3 sequence reads: CSVEDLGTAEVDEQFF. Here the CDR3 DNA reads TGCAGCGTTGAAGATCTCGGGACAGCGGAGGTCGATGAGCAGTTCTTC.